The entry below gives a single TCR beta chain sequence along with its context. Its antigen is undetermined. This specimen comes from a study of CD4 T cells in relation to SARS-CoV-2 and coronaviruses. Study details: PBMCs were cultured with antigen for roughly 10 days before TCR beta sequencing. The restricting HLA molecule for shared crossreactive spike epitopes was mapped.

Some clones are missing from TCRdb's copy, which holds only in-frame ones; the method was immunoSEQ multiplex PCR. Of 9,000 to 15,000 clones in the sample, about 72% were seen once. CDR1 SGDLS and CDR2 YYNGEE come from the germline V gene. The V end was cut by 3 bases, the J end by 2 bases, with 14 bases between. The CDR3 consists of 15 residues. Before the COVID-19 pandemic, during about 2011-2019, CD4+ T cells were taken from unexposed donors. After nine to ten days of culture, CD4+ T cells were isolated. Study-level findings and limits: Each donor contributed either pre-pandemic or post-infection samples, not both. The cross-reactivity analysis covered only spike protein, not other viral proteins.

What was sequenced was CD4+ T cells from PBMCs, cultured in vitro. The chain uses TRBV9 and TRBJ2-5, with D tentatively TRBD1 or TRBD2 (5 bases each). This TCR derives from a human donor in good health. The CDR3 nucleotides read TGTGCCAGCAGCGCAACAGGACTGCTGCAAGAGACCCAGTACTTC. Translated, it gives CASSATGLLQETQYF.